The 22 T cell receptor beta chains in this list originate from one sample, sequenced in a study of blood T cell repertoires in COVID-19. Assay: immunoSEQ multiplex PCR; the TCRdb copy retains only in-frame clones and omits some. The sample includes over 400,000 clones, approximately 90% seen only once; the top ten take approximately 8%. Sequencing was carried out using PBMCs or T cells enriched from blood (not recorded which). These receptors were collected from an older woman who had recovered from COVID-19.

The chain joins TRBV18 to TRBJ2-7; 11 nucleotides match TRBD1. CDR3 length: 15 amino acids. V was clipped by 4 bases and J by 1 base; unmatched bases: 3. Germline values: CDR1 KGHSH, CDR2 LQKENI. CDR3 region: CASSLGQGVSYEQYV. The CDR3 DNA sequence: TGTGCCAGCTCACTGGGACAGGGGGTATCCTACGAGCAGTACGTC.

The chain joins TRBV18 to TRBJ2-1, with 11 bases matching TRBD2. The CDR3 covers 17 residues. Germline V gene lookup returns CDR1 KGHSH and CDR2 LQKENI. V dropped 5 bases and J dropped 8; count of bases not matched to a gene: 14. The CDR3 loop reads CASSGSLAGGPDDEQFF. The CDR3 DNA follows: TGTGCCAGCTCAGGCTCCCTAGCGGGGGGCCCAGATGATGAGCAGTTCTTC.

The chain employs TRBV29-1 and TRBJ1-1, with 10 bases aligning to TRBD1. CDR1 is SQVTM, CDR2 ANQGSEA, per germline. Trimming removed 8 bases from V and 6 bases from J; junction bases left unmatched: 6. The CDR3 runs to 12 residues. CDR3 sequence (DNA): TGCAGCTCCAGACAGGGGGCGGCTGAAGCTTTCTTT. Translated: CSSRQGAAEAFF.

This CDR3 reads CASLIGGLSNEQFF. CDR3 sequence (DNA): TGTGCCAGCCTCATCGGGGGACTTAGCAATGAGCAGTTCTTC. This chain links TRBV7-9 with TRBJ2-1, with a tentative D call TRBD2 (6 bases). With 8 bases removed from V and 6 bases from J, the gap between germline ends came to 17 bases. Looked up from germline, CDR1 is SEHNR and CDR2 is FQNEAQ (reference sequence). The CDR3 consists of 14 residues. The full variable domain, rest sourced from reference TRBV7-9 and TRBJ2-1, is DTGVSQNPRHKITKRGQNVTFRCDPISEHNRLYWYRQTLGQGPEFLTYFQNEAQLEKSRLLSDRFSAERPKGSFSTLEIQRTEQGDSAMYLCASLIGGLSNEQFFGPGTRLTVL.

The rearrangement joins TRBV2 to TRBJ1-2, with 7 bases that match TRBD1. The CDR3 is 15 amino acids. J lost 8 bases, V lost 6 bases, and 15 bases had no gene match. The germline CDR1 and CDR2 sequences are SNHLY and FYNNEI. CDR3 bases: TGTGCCAGCAGAGATGGCGTGGACAGGCCGGGCGGCTACACCTTC. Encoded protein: CASRDGVDRPGGYTF.

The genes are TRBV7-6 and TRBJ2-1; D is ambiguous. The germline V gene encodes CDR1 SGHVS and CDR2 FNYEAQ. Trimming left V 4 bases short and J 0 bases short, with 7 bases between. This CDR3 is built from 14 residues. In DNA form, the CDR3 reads TGTGCCAGCAGCTCTCTGAGCTCCTACAATGAGCAGTTCTTC. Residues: CASSSLSSYNEQFF.

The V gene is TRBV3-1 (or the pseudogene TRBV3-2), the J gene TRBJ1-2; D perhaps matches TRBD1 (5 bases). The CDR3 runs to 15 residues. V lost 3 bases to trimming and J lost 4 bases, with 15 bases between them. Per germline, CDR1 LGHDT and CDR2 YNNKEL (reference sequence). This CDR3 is CASSQGLRSVYGYTF. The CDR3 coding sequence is TGTGCCAGCAGCCAGGGGCTCAGATCGGTCTATGGCTACACCTTC.

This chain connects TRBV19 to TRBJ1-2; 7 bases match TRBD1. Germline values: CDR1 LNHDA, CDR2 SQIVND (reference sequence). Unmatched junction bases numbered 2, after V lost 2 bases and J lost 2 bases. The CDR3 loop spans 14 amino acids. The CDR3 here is CASSISRGNYGYTF. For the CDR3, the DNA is TGTGCCAGTAGTATATCCAGGGGGAACTATGGCTACACCTTC.

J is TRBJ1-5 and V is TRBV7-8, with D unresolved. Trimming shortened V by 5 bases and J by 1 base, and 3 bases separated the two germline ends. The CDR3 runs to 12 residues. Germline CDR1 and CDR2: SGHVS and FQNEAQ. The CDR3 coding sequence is TGTGCCAGCAGCGAGAGCAATCAGCCCCAGCATTTT. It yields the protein CASSESNQPQHF.

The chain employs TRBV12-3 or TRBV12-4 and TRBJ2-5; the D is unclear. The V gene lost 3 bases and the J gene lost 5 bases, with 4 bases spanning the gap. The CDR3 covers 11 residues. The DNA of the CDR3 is TGTGCCAGCAGTTTTCTGGAGACCCAGTACTTC. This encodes CASSFLETQYF.

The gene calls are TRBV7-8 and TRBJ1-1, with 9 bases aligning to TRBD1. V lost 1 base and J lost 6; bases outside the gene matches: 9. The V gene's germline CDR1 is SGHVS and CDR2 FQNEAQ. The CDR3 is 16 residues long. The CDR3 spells CASSLEQGAGRSEAFF. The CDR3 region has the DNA TGTGCCAGCAGCTTAGAACAGGGGGCCGGGCGCTCTGAAGCTTTCTTT.

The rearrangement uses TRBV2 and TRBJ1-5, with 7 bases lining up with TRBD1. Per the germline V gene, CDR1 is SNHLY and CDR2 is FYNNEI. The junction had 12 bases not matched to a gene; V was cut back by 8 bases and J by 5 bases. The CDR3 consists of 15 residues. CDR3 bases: TGTGCCAGCGGTCCCTCTCGGGACAGCTATCAGCCCCAGCATTTT. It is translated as CASGPSRDSYQPQHF.

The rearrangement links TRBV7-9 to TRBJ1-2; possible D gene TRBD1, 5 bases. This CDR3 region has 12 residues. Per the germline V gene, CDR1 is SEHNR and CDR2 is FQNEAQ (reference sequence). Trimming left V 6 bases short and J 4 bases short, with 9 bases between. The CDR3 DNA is TGTGCCAGCAGTTTCGACAGCTATGGCTACACCTTC. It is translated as CASSFDSYGYTF.

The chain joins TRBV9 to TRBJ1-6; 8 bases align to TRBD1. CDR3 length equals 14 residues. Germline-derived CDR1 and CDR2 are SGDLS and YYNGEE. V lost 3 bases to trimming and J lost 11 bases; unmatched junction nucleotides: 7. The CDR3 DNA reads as TGTGCCAGCAGCGCCGACAGGGGCGAAGCACCCCTCCACTTT. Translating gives CASSADRGEAPLHF.

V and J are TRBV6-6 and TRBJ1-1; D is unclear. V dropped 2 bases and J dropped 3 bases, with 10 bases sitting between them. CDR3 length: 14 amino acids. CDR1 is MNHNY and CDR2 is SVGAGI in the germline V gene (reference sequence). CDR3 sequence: CASSYVLSDTEAFF. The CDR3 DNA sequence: TGTGCCAGCAGTTACGTTTTGTCGGACACTGAAGCTTTCTTT.

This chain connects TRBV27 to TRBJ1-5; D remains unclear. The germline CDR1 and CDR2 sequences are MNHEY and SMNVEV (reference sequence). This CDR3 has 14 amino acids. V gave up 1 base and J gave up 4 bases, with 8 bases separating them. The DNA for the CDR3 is TGTGCCAGCAGTTTATATGCGGCGAATCAGCCCCAGCATTTT. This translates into CASSLYAANQPQHF.

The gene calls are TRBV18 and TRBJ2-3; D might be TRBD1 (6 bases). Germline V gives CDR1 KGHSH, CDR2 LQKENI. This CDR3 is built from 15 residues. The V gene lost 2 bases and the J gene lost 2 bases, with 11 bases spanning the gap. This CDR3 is CASSPLQGVTDTQYF. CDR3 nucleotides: TGTGCCAGCTCACCATTACAGGGAGTCACAGATACGCAGTATTTT.

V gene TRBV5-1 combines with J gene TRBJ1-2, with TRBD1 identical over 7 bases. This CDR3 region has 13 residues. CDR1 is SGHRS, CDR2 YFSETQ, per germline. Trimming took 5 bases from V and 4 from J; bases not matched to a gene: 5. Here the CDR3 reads CASSSGGGYGYTF. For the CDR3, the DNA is TGCGCCAGCAGTTCAGGGGGAGGCTATGGCTACACCTTC.

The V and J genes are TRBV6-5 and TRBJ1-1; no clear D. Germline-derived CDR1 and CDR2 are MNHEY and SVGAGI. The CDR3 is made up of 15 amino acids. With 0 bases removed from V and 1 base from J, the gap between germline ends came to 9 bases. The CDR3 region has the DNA TGTGCCAGCAGTTACTCGAGTCTAGGGAACACTGAAGCTTTCTTT. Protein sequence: CASSYSSLGNTEAFF.

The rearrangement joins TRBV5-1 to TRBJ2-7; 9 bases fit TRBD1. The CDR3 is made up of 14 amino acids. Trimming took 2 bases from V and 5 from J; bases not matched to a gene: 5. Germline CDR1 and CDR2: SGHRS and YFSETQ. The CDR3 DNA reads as TGCGCCAGCAGCTTTGCCGGGACAGGGCACGAGCAGTACTTC. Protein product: CASSFAGTGHEQYF.

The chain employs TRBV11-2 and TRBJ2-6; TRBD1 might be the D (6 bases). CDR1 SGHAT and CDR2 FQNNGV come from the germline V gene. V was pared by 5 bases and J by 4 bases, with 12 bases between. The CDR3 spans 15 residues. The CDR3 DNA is TGTGCCAGCAGCCCACAGGGAGCGGGGGCCAACGTCCTGACTTTC. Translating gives CASSPQGAGANVLTF.

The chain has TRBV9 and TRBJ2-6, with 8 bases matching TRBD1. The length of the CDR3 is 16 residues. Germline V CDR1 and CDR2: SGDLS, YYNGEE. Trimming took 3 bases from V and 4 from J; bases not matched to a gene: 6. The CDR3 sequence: CASSDPDRAGANVLTF. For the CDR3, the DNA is TGTGCCAGCAGCGACCCGGACAGGGCCGGGGCCAACGTCCTGACTTTC.